This TCR beta chain was captured in a study of T cells in Graves' hyperthyroidism and ophthalmopathy. Graves' hyperthyroidism was deemed stable absent ophthalmopathy progression within 18 months. Clinicians diagnosed patients from clinical symptoms, serum thyroxine and TRAb, thyroid ultrasound and orbital computed tomography. General observations from the study: Ophthalmopathy got predicted by the model a median 6.5 months before its onset.

In regard to this clonotype: Its antigen remains unknown.

Amplification targeted TCR beta CDR3 regions from RNA transcripts. The primer set for the first-round RT-PCR of the TCR CDR3 was HTBI. TCRdb used MiXCR to reprocess the multiplex PCR reads, holding one entry per CDR3 protein. The sample comprises around 720,000 distinct CDR3 sequences, just over 35% of which are singletons, and roughly 30% rests with the top ten. Sequenced: blood. This receptor was obtained from a woman aged 40 to 49 with Graves' hyperthyroidism.

CDR3 DNA sequence: TGTGCCAGCAGCGTAGAACGGTCGTTGATCGGGGAGCTGTTTTTT. It encodes CASSVERSLIGELFF. The genes are TRBV9 and TRBJ2-2; unclear D gene. In germline, CDR1 is SGDLS, CDR2 YYNGEE. The CDR3 sequence is 15 residues long. V shed 0 bases and J shed 7 bases, with 13 bases lying between them.